The T cell receptor (beta chain) under discussion was sequenced for a study of beta chain features in type 1 diabetes. As for the study in general: All samples together contributed more than 90,000,000 sorted cells for examination. Study-level results: Lower insertion and higher deletion counts appeared at VDJ junctions in type 1 diabetes patients. In all four CD4+ subsets, TCRB CDR3 length was significantly, moderately reduced in type 1 diabetes.

With 5 bases removed from V and 2 bases from J, the gap between germline ends came to 13 bases. The germline V gene has CDR1 MNHEY and CDR2 SVGAGI. The CDR3 length is 15 residues. The entirety of the isolated RNA underwent reverse transcription, so expressed TCRB transcripts were sequenced. Assay used: immunoSEQ multiplex PCR; TCRdb lists only in-frame clones, some missing. The sample holds roughly 130,000 clones, around 17% seen once. For this clone: The target antigen is unknown.

This chain uses TRBV6-5 with TRBJ2-1; the D is unclear. This TCR was recovered from a man younger than 40 with type 1 diabetes. Sequencing used central memory CD4+ T cells from blood. The CDR3 sequence: CASSQPDSTYNEQFF. For the CDR3, the DNA is TGTGCCAGCAGTCAACCTGACTCAACCTACAATGAGCAGTTCTTC.